Reported below is one TCR beta chain. The data are from a study of blood T cell repertoires in COVID-19. Study-wide background: COVID-19 samples collected from the United States, Italy and Spain covered acute and convalescent phases.

The data were produced by immunoSEQ multiplex PCR, yet TCRdb's version contains in-frame clones alone and is incomplete. The table includes 150,000 to 200,000 clones, approximately 86% detected once. Germline V CDR1 and CDR2: SGHTA, FQGNSA. V was clipped by 6 bases and J by 0 bases, with 15 bases between them. The CDR3 covers 15 residues. The sample consisted of peripheral blood. The V and J genes are TRBV7-2 and TRBJ2-7; D perhaps matches TRBD2 (7 bases). The sequence came from a man aged 45 to 65 with active or convalescent COVID-19. The CDR3 loop reads CASRPAGASSYEQYF. CDR3 sequence (DNA): TGTGCCAGCAGACCCGCGGGGGCGAGCTCCTACGAGCAGTACTTC.